Listed below are T cell receptor beta chains from one sample, sequenced in a study of early T cells in non-severe SARS-CoV-2 infection. MiXCR was run by TCRdb on the 5' RACE reads, yielding one entry per CDR3 protein. Of around 40,000 distinct CDR3 sequences in the sample, approximately 10% were seen once. Sequenced sample: whole blood. The source is an adult who was a healthcare worker with PCR-confirmed SARS-CoV-2 infection or an uninfected control (not recorded which). The CDR3 runs from the conserved cysteine through the conserved F or W.

v_call	cdr3_aa
TRBV27	CASSLFWGQPQHF
TRBV12-3/TRBV12-4	CASRERTGGNTEAFF
TRBV4-3	CASSRSGGVGEKLFF
TRBV3-1	CASSQDARAVNSPLHF
TRBV7-6	CASSARDRVLYSNQPQHF
TRBV7-2	CASSALATGELFF
TRBV20-1	CSARGREGTQYF
TRBV3-1	CASSQGAGPKNIQYF
TRBV6-2/TRBV6-3	CASEGTDTQYF
TRBV27	CASSPLGGSTEAFF
TRBV9	CASSPTGGVYGYTF
TRBV7-9	CASSLSGQETQYF
TRBV9	CASSVDGPETQYF
TRBV7-9	CASSPRTYTQYF
TRBV19	CASSIASGTGGADTQYF
TRBV20-1	CSAPPVGGKNSPLHF
TRBV4-3	CASSQELRSWETQYF
TRBV20-1	CSAKRQPGDTQYF
TRBV7-2	CASRAEVGHNEQFF
TRBV7-2	CASTPNTEAFF
TRBV5-4	CASSQGQEITGELFF
TRBV6-2/TRBV6-3	CASTHRRGGALEQYF
TRBV5-1	CASSLGQGENEQFF
TRBV9	CASSAGGSYGYTF
TRBV7-2	CASSLGGQPTGNTIYF
TRBV6-5	CASSYSNGESYEQYF
TRBV7-8	CASSLAHSTEGMGNQPQHF
TRBV20-1	CSARVDSVNYGYTF
TRBV14	CASSTSGLFRNIQYF
TRBV14	CASSPQSEGGTDTQYF
TRBV20-1	CSAPRTGRRTDTQYF
TRBV20-1	CRADRSVSYGYTF
TRBV6-1	CASSRTAGNTEAFF
TRBV19	CASRAANQPQHF
TRBV6-2/TRBV6-3	CASSSYSRDRGRVGTDTQYF
TRBV12-3/TRBV12-4	CASRETGRTYEQYF
TRBV18	CASSPGLTRAETQYF
TRBV5-1	CASSLDLTGTDTQYF
TRBV7-2	CASSPPGGWGGFPDTQYF
TRBV11-1	CASSFTGGTYNDQFF
TRBV7-3	CASSPNALRDRESYEQYF
TRBV6-2/TRBV6-3	CASTQGVGNQPQHF
TRBV5-1	CASSLVGEAFF
TRBV20-1	CSARGPGLSRDTQYF
TRBV11-2	CASSPPANTGELFF
TRBV7-2	CASSKMTSGGTDTQYF
TRBV19	CARRWTGSYNEQFF
TRBV11-3	CASSLVGQGNTGELFF
TRBV24-1	CATSDADRGGQPQHF
TRBV29-1	CSVDRRGGSIYEQYF
TRBV7-3	CASSSPGSYEQYF
TRBV7-8	CASSLAEASYEQYF
TRBV6-5	CASKLGGYYGYTF
TRBV7-3	CASSLATGLAETQYF
TRBV18	CASSPAASTDTQYF
TRBV12-3/TRBV12-4	CASRLVSNTGELFF